The 18 T cell receptor beta chains below all came from one sample that was sequenced in a study of blood T cell repertoires in COVID-19. The protocol was immunoSEQ multiplex PCR, while the TCRdb copy is restricted to in-frame clones and leaves out a portion. This table has 25,000 or so clones, over 75% appearing once. Sequenced: peripheral blood. All receptors come from a man between 65 and 85 years old in a cohort sampled during active COVID-19.

The chain has TRBV5-6 and TRBJ2-1, with 7 bases aligning to TRBD2. CDR1 is SGHDT and CDR2 is YYEEEE in the germline V gene. The CDR3 sequence is 17 residues long. V shed 0 bases, J shed 0 bases, and the junction held 6 bases outside the gene matches. The CDR3, as DNA: TGTGCCAGCAGCTTGGGACTAGCTTCTAGCTCCTACAATGAGCAGTTCTTC. The encoded protein is CASSLGLASSSYNEQFF.

The chain's CDR3 is CASSPSGQAGQGYTF. DNA of the CDR3: TGTGCCAGCTCACCGTCCGGACAGGCGGGTCAGGGCTACACCTTC. V gene TRBV18 combines with J gene TRBJ1-2; TRBD1 agrees at 7 bases. Germline V gene data show CDR1 as KGHSH and CDR2 as LQKENI. The CDR3 is 15 residues long. After removal of 3 bases from V and 8 bases from J, the junction contained 12 bases not matched to a gene.

V is TRBV7-2 and J is TRBJ2-3; 8 nucleotides match TRBD2. V was pared by 1 base and J by 5 bases, with 5 bases of the junction left unmatched. The germline V gene encodes CDR1 SGHTA and CDR2 FQGNSA. The CDR3 length is 15 residues. DNA of the CDR3: TGTGCCAGCAGCTTAGGAGGGCTAGCGGGAGATACGCAGTATTTT. Amino acid sequence: CASSLGGLAGDTQYF.

The chain uses TRBV27 and TRBJ2-4; 15 bases agree with TRBD2. Germline V gene sequence: CDR1 MNHEY, CDR2 SMNVEV (reference sequence). This CDR3 is 19 amino acids long. With V trimmed by 5 bases and J by 3 bases, 11 bases remained unmatched. CDR3 sequence: CASSPRTSGRAGSKNIQYF. In DNA form, the CDR3 reads TGTGCCAGCAGTCCACGGACTAGCGGGAGGGCCGGGAGCAAAAACATTCAGTACTTC.

CDR3 coding DNA: TGTGCCACCAGTGATTCTGGAGGGTTTAATGCCGGGGAGCTGTTTTTT. Amino acids: CATSDSGGFNAGELFF. The chain recombines TRBV24-1 with TRBJ2-2, with D perhaps matching TRBD2 (6 bases). The CDR3 spans 16 residues. Per germline, CDR1 KGHDR and CDR2 SFDVKD. The V gene lost 2 bases and the J gene lost 6 bases, with 15 bases spanning the gap.

The genes are TRBV19 and TRBJ2-7; 9 bases align to TRBD2. This CDR3 is 14 amino acids long. Germline values: CDR1 LNHDA, CDR2 SQIVND (reference sequence). J gave up 4 bases and V 2 bases, and 3 bases lay outside the gene matches. The CDR3 protein is CASSISSGSYEQYF. The CDR3 DNA follows: TGTGCCAGTAGTATAAGTAGCGGGAGTTACGAGCAGTACTTC. Full variable domain (remainder filled in from reference TRBV19 and TRBJ2-7): DGGITQSPKYLFRKEGQNVTLSCEQNLNHDAMYWYRQDPGQGLRLIYYSQIVNDFQKGDIAEGYSVSREKKESFPLTVTSAQKNPTAFYLCASSISSGSYEQYFGPGTRLTVT.

The genes are TRBV2 and TRBJ2-3; TRBD2 agrees at 9 bases. V trimming: 8 bases; J trimming: 2 bases; junction bases outside the gene matches: 20. CDR1 and CDR2 (germline): SNHLY, FYNNEI. CDR3 length equals 19 residues. CDR3 loop: CASSKLAGTSLSFTDTQYF. CDR3 DNA: TGTGCCAGCTCCAAACTAGCCGGGACTAGCCTTTCCTTCACAGATACGCAGTATTTT.

The chain employs TRBV18 and TRBJ1-2; D might be TRBD1 (6 bases). This CDR3 is built from 15 residues. V shed 0 bases and J shed 8 bases, with 16 bases lying between them. Germline CDR1 and CDR2: KGHSH and LQKENI. This chain's CDR3 is CASSPPGRGALGYTF. The CDR3 coding sequence is TGTGCCAGCTCACCACCGGGCAGGGGAGCCTTGGGCTACACCTTC. The full variable domain, rest sourced from reference TRBV18 and TRBJ1-2, is NAGVMQNPRHLVRRRGQEARLRCSPMKGHSHVYWYRQLPEEGLKFMVYLQKENIIDESGMPKERFSAEFPKEGPSILRIQQVVRGDSAAYFCASSPPGRGALGYTFGSGTRLTVV.

The V gene is TRBV9, the J gene TRBJ2-1; D is possibly TRBD1 (5 bases). Deletions cut 0 bases from V and 5 bases from J, with 15 bases between. Germline CDR1 SGDLS, CDR2 YYNGEE. This CDR3 has 16 residues. CDR3 sequence (DNA): TGTGCCAGCAGCGTAGTAAACCAGGGTCGCAACAATGAGCAGTTCTTC. It codes for CASSVVNQGRNNEQFF. The variable domain in full, with the rest retrieved from reference TRBV9 and TRBJ2-1, is DSGVTQTPKHLITATGQRVTLRCSPRSGDLSVYWYQQSLDQGLQFLIQYYNGEERAKGNILERFSAQQFPDLHSELNLSSLELGDSALYFCASSVVNQGRNNEQFFGPGTRLTVL.

This clone has only one observation. The rearrangement links TRBV2 to TRBJ2-1, with D possibly being TRBD2 (7 bases). CDR1 and CDR2 from the germline V gene are SNHLY and FYNNEI. The length of the CDR3 is 15 residues. V was clipped by 5 bases and J by 1 base, with 12 bases between them. For the CDR3, the DNA is TGTGCCAGCAGTAGTCGGGGGGCTTCCTACAATGAGCAGTTCTTC. Translating gives CASSSRGASYNEQFF.

This chain joins TRBV15 and TRBJ2-5; the D gene is possibly TRBD1 (5 bases). V was trimmed by 7 bases and J by 2 bases, leaving 8 bases between them. The CDR3 has 12 residues. The germline gives CDR1 LNHNV, CDR2 YYDKDF (reference sequence). This CDR3 reads CATKGSQETQYF. The CDR3, as DNA: TGTGCCACCAAGGGGTCACAAGAGACCCAGTACTTC.

V gene TRBV18 combines with J gene TRBJ2-4; D not resolved. This CDR3 has 14 amino acids. Deletions cut 2 bases from V and 0 bases from J, with 5 bases between. Germline CDR1 and CDR2: KGHSH and LQKENI. The CDR3 DNA reads as TGTGCCAGCTCACCATTACAAGCCAAAAACATTCAGTACTTC. This codes for CASSPLQAKNIQYF. The whole variable domain, filled in from reference TRBV18 and TRBJ2-4, reads NAGVMQNPRHLVRRRGQEARLRCSPMKGHSHVYWYRQLPEEGLKFMVYLQKENIIDESGMPKERFSAEFPKEGPSILRIQQVVRGDSAAYFCASSPLQAKNIQYFGAGTRLSVL.

This chain links TRBV15 with TRBJ2-1; 8 bases agree with TRBD2. The V segment lost 3 bases and the J segment 2 bases; nucleotides outside the gene matches: 6. The CDR3 contains 16 residues. Germline V gene data show CDR1 as LNHNV and CDR2 as YYDKDF (reference sequence). This CDR3 reads CATSRATSAPYNEQFF. DNA for the CDR3: TGTGCCACCAGCAGGGCGACTAGCGCCCCCTACAATGAGCAGTTCTTC.

The V call is TRBV28, the J call TRBJ2-5; weak D call: TRBD1 (6 bases). V lost 6 bases and J 6 bases, leaving 14 bases between the germline ends. The germline gives CDR1 MDHEN, CDR2 SYDVKM. The CDR3 is 13 amino acids. CDR3 DNA sequence: TGTGCCAGCAGACCATGGGGGCTACAGACCCAGTACTTC. Protein: CASRPWGLQTQYF. The full variable domain, in which reference TRBV28 and TRBJ2-5 provide the parts outside the CDR3, is DVKVTQSSRYLVKRTGEKVFLECVQDMDHENMFWYRQDPGLGLRLIYFSYDVKMKEKGDIPEGYSVSREKKERFSLILESASTNQTSMYLCASRPWGLQTQYFGPGTRLLVL.

The CDR3 reads CASTNGGGNTIYF. In DNA, the CDR3 is TGTGCCAGCACGAATGGGGGCGGAAACACCATATATTTT. This chain links TRBV12-3 or TRBV12-4 with TRBJ1-3; D may be TRBD1 (6 bases). Trimming removed 7 bases from V and 4 bases from J, with 11 bases in between. The CDR3 extends over 13 amino acids.

The rearrangement uses TRBV7-2 and TRBJ2-1; 7 nucleotides line up with TRBD1. Germline-derived CDR1 and CDR2 are SGHTA and FQGNSA. The V segment lost 7 bases and the J segment 1 base; nucleotides outside the gene matches: 4. The CDR3 totals 14 residues. As DNA, the CDR3 is TGTGCCAGCAAACCAGGGGGTTCCTACAATGAGCAGTTCTTC. As protein: CASKPGGSYNEQFF.

In its sample, this clone was seen once. V gene TRBV4-2 combines with J gene TRBJ1-3; perhaps TRBD1 as D (5 bases). The CDR3 runs 17 residues. Trimming removed 0 bases from V and 0 bases from J, with 12 bases in between. Germline V gene lookup returns CDR1 LGHNA and CDR2 YNFKEQ. The CDR3 loop reads CASSQDYQGPSGNTIYF. The DNA of the CDR3 is TGTGCCAGCAGCCAAGATTATCAGGGCCCCTCTGGAAACACCATATATTTT.

The chain links TRBV25-1 to TRBJ2-2; maybe TRBD2 (6 bases). V was cut by 5 bases and J by 1 base, with 17 bases left in between. The germline CDR1 and CDR2 sequences are MGHDK and SYGVNS. CDR3 length: 17 residues. In nucleotides, the CDR3 is TGTGCCAGCAGTCACGGCGGGATTAGCCTGAACACCGGGGAGCTGTTTTTT. This sequence encodes CASSHGGISLNTGELFF. Variable domain in full (rest from reference TRBV25-1 and TRBJ2-2): EADIYQTPRYLVIGTGKKITLECSQTMGHDKMYWYQQDPGMELHLIHYSYGVNSTEKGDLSSESTVSRIRTEHFPLTLESARPSHTSQYLCASSHGGISLNTGELFFGEGSRLTVL.